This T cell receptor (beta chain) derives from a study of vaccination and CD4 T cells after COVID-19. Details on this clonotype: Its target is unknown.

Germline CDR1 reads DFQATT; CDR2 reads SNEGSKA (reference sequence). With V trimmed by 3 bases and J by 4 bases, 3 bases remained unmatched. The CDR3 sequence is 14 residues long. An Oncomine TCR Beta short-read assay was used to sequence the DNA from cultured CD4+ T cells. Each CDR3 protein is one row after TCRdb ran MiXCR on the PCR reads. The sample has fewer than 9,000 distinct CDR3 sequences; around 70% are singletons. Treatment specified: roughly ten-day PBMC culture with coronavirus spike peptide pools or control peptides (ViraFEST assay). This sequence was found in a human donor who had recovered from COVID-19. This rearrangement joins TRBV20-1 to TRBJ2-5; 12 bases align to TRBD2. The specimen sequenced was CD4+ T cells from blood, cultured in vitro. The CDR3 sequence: CSARTSGGRETQYF. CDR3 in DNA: TGCAGTGCTAGGACTAGCGGGGGAAGAGAGACCCAGTACTTC.